The TCR beta chain described here comes from a study of blood T cell repertoires in COVID-19. Trimming shortened V by 1 base and J by 0 bases, and 16 bases separated the two germline ends. The CDR3 runs 18 residues. Germline V CDR1 and CDR2: MDHEN, SYDVKM. Here immunoSEQ multiplex PCR was the method, and the copy in TCRdb shows in-frame clones only, minus some. The table shows 130,000 to 150,000 clones, with around 82% occurring only once. The sample was peripheral blood. The chain links TRBV28 to TRBJ1-5; unclear D gene. The TCR sequence derives from a woman in her 50s with acute or convalescent COVID-19. CDR3: CASSLSRLRTNSNQPQHF. CDR3 nucleotides: TGTGCCAGCAGTTTATCCCGGTTACGTACTAATAGCAATCAGCCCCAGCATTTT.